These 29 T cell receptor beta chains share one sample of origin, sequenced in a study of blood T cell repertoires in COVID-19. The method was immunoSEQ multiplex PCR; TCRdb's version includes in-frame clones alone and lacks a portion of them. Among more than 200,000 clones, around four fifths were seen once, and the ten largest hold approximately 4%. The source material was peripheral blood. The receptors here all came from a man aged 60 to 75 with acute or convalescent COVID-19.

In its sample, this clone was seen once. Here the CDR3 reads CASSVGWTSTGELFF. The CDR3 coding sequence is TGTGCCAGCAGCGTAGGTTGGACTTCCACCGGGGAGCTGTTTTTT. This chain uses TRBV9 with TRBJ2-2; a weak D match, TRBD2 (5 bases). Germline lookup yields CDR1 SGDLS and CDR2 YYNGEE. The CDR3 spans 15 residues. Deletions cut 0 bases from V and 4 bases from J, with 10 bases between.

This chain joins TRBV7-9 and TRBJ1-4, with TRBD1 matching 9 bases. Trimming cost V 1 base and J 4 bases; bases outside gene matches: 7. Looked up from germline, CDR1 is SEHNR and CDR2 is FQNEAQ (reference sequence). This CDR3 has 17 amino acids. The CDR3 loop is CASSLVGGTGYNEKLFF. In DNA form, the CDR3 reads TGTGCCAGCAGCTTAGTTGGCGGGACAGGGTATAATGAAAAACTGTTTTTT.

The chain combines TRBV7-2 with TRBJ1-2; possibly TRBD1 for D (6 bases). Per germline, CDR1 SGHTA and CDR2 FQGNSA. V dropped 5 bases and J dropped 6 bases, with 13 bases sitting between them. The CDR3 has 13 residues. The DNA of the CDR3 is TGTGCCAGCAGCCACCCGTGGACAGATGGCTACACCTTC. Amino acid sequence: CASSHPWTDGYTF.

This CDR3 is CASSLGRENEQYF. The CDR3 DNA is TGTGCCAGCAGCTTGGGTAGGGAGAACGAGCAGTACTTC. The chain links TRBV5-8 to TRBJ2-7, with D possibly matching TRBD2 (5 bases). The CDR3 sequence is 13 residues long. Trimming took 0 bases from V and 5 from J, leaving 9 bases between them. Looked up from germline, CDR1 is SGHTS and CDR2 is YDEGEE.

The chain employs TRBV13 and TRBJ2-5, with 8 bases matching TRBD1. J lost 14 bases, V lost 0 bases, and 5 bases had no gene match. The CDR3 is 12 amino acids. Germline loops: CDR1 PRHDT, CDR2 FYEKMQ (reference sequence). DNA for the CDR3: TGTGCCAGCAGCTTAGGCGACAGGGGCTACTACTTC. Encoded protein: CASSLGDRGYYF.

The sample holds one count of this clone. This chain uses TRBV19 with TRBJ1-1, with D possibly being TRBD1 (5 bases). Germline V gene lookup returns CDR1 LNHDA and CDR2 SQIVND (reference sequence). V was cut by 4 bases and J by 1 base, with 10 bases left in between. This CDR3 is built from 14 residues. The DNA of the CDR3 is TGTGCCAGTAGTACCAGGGTCCCGAACACTGAAGCTTTCTTT. It encodes CASSTRVPNTEAFF.

The chain combines TRBV9 with TRBJ2-7; D unresolved. The CDR3 runs 12 residues. CDR1 and CDR2 (germline): SGDLS, YYNGEE. Between the trimmed V and J ends, which lost 4 bases and 4 bases, there was a span of 9 bases. CDR3 nucleotides: TGTGCCAGCAGCCCCCCCAGTTACGAGCAGTACTTC. This sequence encodes CASSPPSYEQYF.

This chain connects TRBV24-1 to TRBJ2-2; D is undetermined. The CDR3 runs 13 residues. Per the germline V gene, CDR1 is KGHDR and CDR2 is SFDVKD. V lost 5 bases to trimming and J lost 7 bases, with 10 bases between them. The CDR3, as DNA: TGTGCCACCAGTGGCAGGTTCGGCGGGGAGCTGTTTTTT. Amino acid sequence: CATSGRFGGELFF.

The chain carries TRBV28 and TRBJ1-2; the D is unclear. Looked up from germline, CDR1 is MDHEN and CDR2 is SYDVKM. Trimming took 6 bases from V and 3 from J, leaving 5 bases between them. The CDR3 runs 11 residues. Written as DNA, the CDR3 is TGTGCCAGCAGATCCGACTATGGCTACACCTTC. This sequence encodes CASRSDYGYTF.

The chain carries TRBV7-6 and TRBJ2-7; D uncertain. Deletions cut 1 base from V and 4 bases from J, with 5 bases between. CDR3 length: 12 amino acids. Germline values: CDR1 SGHVS, CDR2 FNYEAQ. CDR3 DNA sequence: TGTGCCAGCAGCTTAGATCAGTACGAGCAGTACTTC. It translates to CASSLDQYEQYF.

This chain uses TRBV5-6 with TRBJ2-7; TRBD1 agrees at 9 bases. Looked up from germline, CDR1 is SGHDT and CDR2 is YYEEEE. V was clipped by 4 bases and J by 4 bases; unmatched bases: 3. CDR3 length: 13 amino acids. DNA of the CDR3: TGTGCCAGCAGCAGGACAGGGGTGTACGAGCAGTACTTC. It encodes CASSRTGVYEQYF.

This clone was seen a handful of times. The chain joins TRBV4-1 to TRBJ2-1, with 8 bases matching TRBD2. The V segment lost 0 bases and the J segment 0 bases; nucleotides outside the gene matches: 7. The CDR3 loop spans 18 amino acids. Per germline, CDR1 MGHRA and CDR2 YSYEKL. CDR3 sequence: CASSQDALADSSYNEQFF. The CDR3 DNA sequence: TGCGCCAGCAGCCAAGATGCACTAGCGGATAGCTCCTACAATGAGCAGTTCTTC.

V and J are TRBV5-1 and TRBJ1-6; 9 nucleotides align to TRBD1. This CDR3 region has 14 residues. Per the germline V gene, CDR1 is SGHRS and CDR2 is YFSETQ. Trimming removed 5 bases from V and 10 bases from J; junction bases left unmatched: 7. CDR3 in DNA: TGCGCCAGCAGACGGGACAGGGTGGACTCACCCCTCCACTTT. Its translation: CASRRDRVDSPLHF.

This chain joins TRBV19 and TRBJ1-1; weak D call: TRBD1 (5 bases). The V and J ends lost 9 bases and 5 bases respectively, with 19 bases between them. This CDR3 contains 14 residues. Per the germline V gene, CDR1 is LNHDA and CDR2 is SQIVND (reference sequence). The CDR3 nucleotides are TGTGCCAGCGTCCGGGGGGAGAGTAGGACTGAAGCTTTCTTT. Protein: CASVRGESRTEAFF.

The chain recombines TRBV9 with TRBJ1-2, with TRBD1 matching 9 bases. The CDR3 extends over 14 amino acids. Germline V gene sequence: CDR1 SGDLS, CDR2 YYNGEE. With 0 bases clipped from V and 7 bases from J, the junction kept 4 bases outside the gene matches. CDR3 protein: CASSVGGTGSGYTF. In nucleotides, the CDR3 is TGTGCCAGCAGCGTAGGTGGGACAGGGAGTGGCTACACCTTC. Using reference TRBV9 and TRBJ1-2 for the parts outside the CDR3, the full variable domain is DSGVTQTPKHLITATGQRVTLRCSPRSGDLSVYWYQQSLDQGLQFLIQYYNGEERAKGNILERFSAQQFPDLHSELNLSSLELGDSALYFCASSVGGTGSGYTFGSGTRLTVV.

In its sample, this clone was seen once. The rearrangement joins TRBV10-3 to TRBJ2-2, with 9 bases that match TRBD1. Germline V gives CDR1 ENHRY, CDR2 SYGVKD. The CDR3 totals 12 residues. Trimming removed 9 bases from V and 5 bases from J; junction bases left unmatched: 1. In nucleotides, the CDR3 is TGTGCCATTGACAGGGGGACCGGGGAGCTGTTTTTT. It specifies CAIDRGTGELFF.

V and J are TRBV11-2 and TRBJ2-7, with D maybe TRBD1 (5 bases). V was clipped by 1 base and J by 4 bases, with 11 bases between them. The germline gives CDR1 SGHAT, CDR2 FQNNGV. The length of the CDR3 is 14 residues. The CDR3 DNA reads as TGTGCCAGCAGCTTAGCGGACACCACTTACGAGCAGTACTTC. Its translation is CASSLADTTYEQYF.

Only one count was recorded for this clone. The gene calls are TRBV6-4 and TRBJ1-5; D gene uncertain. Trimming shortened V by 8 bases and J by 4 bases, and 3 bases separated the two germline ends. This CDR3 contains 10 residues. Germline lookup yields CDR1 MRHNA and CDR2 SNTAGT. Written as DNA, the CDR3 is TGTGCCAGCGAGAATCAGCCCCAGCATTTT. Translation gives CASENQPQHF.

The V call is TRBV5-1, the J call TRBJ1-4; 9 positions agree with TRBD1. CDR1 is SGHRS, CDR2 YFSETQ, per germline. CDR3 length: 15 amino acids. V lost 4 bases and J lost 7; bases outside the gene matches: 8. The CDR3 is CASSPSGTGTEKLFF. Written as DNA, the CDR3 is TGCGCCAGCAGCCCGTCCGGGACAGGGACTGAAAAACTGTTTTTT. The full variable domain, its missing parts supplied by reference TRBV5-1 and TRBJ1-4, is KAGVTQTPRYLIKTRGQQVTLSCSPISGHRSVSWYQQTPGQGLQFLFEYFSETQRNKGNFPGRFSGRQFSNSRSEMNVSTLELGDSALYLCASSPSGTGTEKLFFGSGTQLSVL.

With regard to this clone: Other nucleotide sequences from this sample produce the same CDR3. V gene TRBV28 combines with J gene TRBJ1-5; 9 bases map to TRBD1. The CDR3 has 15 amino acids. Germline V gene lookup returns CDR1 MDHEN and CDR2 SYDVKM. After removal of 2 bases from V and 4 bases from J, the junction contained 3 bases not matched to a gene. The CDR3 protein is CASSLPGQGNQPQHF. The DNA of the CDR3 is TGTGCCAGCAGTTTACCGGGACAGGGTAATCAGCCCCAGCATTTT. Supplemented by reference TRBV28 and TRBJ1-5, the full variable domain reads DVKVTQSSRYLVKRTGEKVFLECVQDMDHENMFWYRQDPGLGLRLIYFSYDVKMKEKGDIPEGYSVSREKKERFSLILESASTNQTSMYLCASSLPGQGNQPQHFGDGTRLSIL.

This CDR3 is CASSTDRGMNTEAFF. In DNA, the CDR3 is TGTGCCAGCAGTACGGACAGGGGAATGAACACTGAAGCTTTCTTT. This sequence joins TRBV27 and TRBJ1-1, with 9 bases aligning to TRBD1. The CDR3 is 15 amino acids. Per the germline V gene, CDR1 is MNHEY and CDR2 is SMNVEV (reference sequence). J lost 0 bases, V lost 5 bases, and 4 bases had no gene match.

This sequence joins TRBV18 and TRBJ2-2; 8 bases are a match to TRBD1. The CDR3 contains 15 residues. V was clipped by 6 bases and J by 1 base; unmatched bases: 4. The germline V gene has CDR1 KGHSH and CDR2 LQKENI. The CDR3 sequence: CASSTGGWNTGELFF. The CDR3 nucleotides read TGTGCCAGCTCTACAGGGGGATGGAACACCGGGGAGCTGTTTTTT.

V is TRBV27 and J is TRBJ2-7; TRBD1 matches 9 bases. J was trimmed by 5 bases and V by 3 bases; bases with no gene match: 5. Germline V gene lookup returns CDR1 MNHEY and CDR2 SMNVEV (reference sequence). The CDR3 loop spans 14 amino acids. The DNA for the CDR3 is TGTGCCAGCAGTTTGACAGGGGGGAGAAACGAGCAGTACTTC. This gives the protein CASSLTGGRNEQYF.

The V and J genes are TRBV28 and TRBJ2-1, with TRBD2 matching 11 bases. Germline CDR1 MDHEN, CDR2 SYDVKM. V lost 6 bases, J lost 2 bases, and 9 bases stayed unmatched. The CDR3 sequence is 17 residues long. The CDR3: CASRDPTSGATYNEQFF. The CDR3 DNA follows: TGTGCCAGCAGGGACCCGACTAGCGGGGCTACCTACAATGAGCAGTTCTTC.

To note about this clone: In the same sample, other DNA sequences code for this CDR3. The chain joins TRBV9 to TRBJ1-2; D remains unclear. V gave up 3 bases and J gave up 2 bases, with 5 bases separating them. Germline loops: CDR1 SGDLS, CDR2 YYNGEE. The CDR3 spans 12 residues. The CDR3 protein is CASSGRNYGYTF. In DNA form, the CDR3 reads TGTGCCAGCAGCGGCAGGAACTATGGCTACACCTTC.

The chain employs TRBV10-2 and TRBJ1-1; 10 bases map to TRBD1. This CDR3 region has 14 residues. Germline CDR1 is WSHSY and CDR2 is SAAADI. The J segment lost 4 bases and the V segment lost 4 bases, leaving 3 bases of the junction unmatched. CDR3: CASSARTGGTEAFF. CDR3 coding DNA: TGCGCCAGCAGTGCGCGGACAGGGGGCACTGAAGCTTTCTTT.

The rearrangement uses TRBV9 and TRBJ1-5; perhaps TRBD1 as D (6 bases). Per the germline V gene, CDR1 is SGDLS and CDR2 is YYNGEE. V lost 0 bases and J lost 0, with 10 bases in between. The CDR3 is 16 residues long. CDR3 DNA: TGTGCCAGCAGCGTAGGGGGGACAACTAGCAATCAGCCCCAGCATTTT. Protein: CASSVGGTTSNQPQHF.

This chain's CDR3 is CASSLGRTTQETQYF. CDR3 DNA sequence: TGTGCCAGCAGCTTAGGGCGGACAACCCAAGAGACCCAGTACTTC. The V and J genes are TRBV7-3 and TRBJ2-5; D may be TRBD1 (5 bases). The ends were cut back, 2 bases at V and 1 base at J, with 11 bases in the middle. CDR1 SGHTA and CDR2 FQGTGA come from the germline V gene. This CDR3 contains 15 residues.

This chain connects TRBV6-6 to TRBJ1-2, with D maybe TRBD1 (6 bases). Trimming pared 2 bases from V and 2 bases from J, leaving 12 bases between. Germline loops: CDR1 MNHNY, CDR2 SVGAGI (reference sequence). The CDR3 spans 15 residues. The chain's CDR3 is CASSYVRDNNYGYTF. CDR3 nucleotides: TGTGCCAGCAGTTACGTCCGGGACAACAACTATGGCTACACCTTC.